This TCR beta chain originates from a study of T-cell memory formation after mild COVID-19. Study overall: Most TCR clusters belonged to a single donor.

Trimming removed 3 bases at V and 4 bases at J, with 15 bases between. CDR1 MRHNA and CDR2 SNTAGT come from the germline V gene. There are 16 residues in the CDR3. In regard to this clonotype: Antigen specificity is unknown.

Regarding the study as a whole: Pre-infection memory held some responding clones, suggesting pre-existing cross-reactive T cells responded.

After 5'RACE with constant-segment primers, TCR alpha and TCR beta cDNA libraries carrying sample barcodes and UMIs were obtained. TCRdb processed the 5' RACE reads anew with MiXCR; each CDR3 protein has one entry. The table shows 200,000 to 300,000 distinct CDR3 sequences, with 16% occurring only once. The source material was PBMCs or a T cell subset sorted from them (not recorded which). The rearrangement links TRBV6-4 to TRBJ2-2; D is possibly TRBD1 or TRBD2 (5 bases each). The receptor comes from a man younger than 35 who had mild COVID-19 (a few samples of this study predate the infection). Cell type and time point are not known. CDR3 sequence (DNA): TGTGCCAGCAGTGATCCCTTCGGGGCCTCCACCGGGGAGCTGTTTTTT. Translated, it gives CASSDPFGASTGELFF.